This T cell receptor (beta chain) derives from a study of persistence of HIV-infected CD4 T cells (dated by TCRdb to the early 2020s). As for the study more broadly: CMV- and HIV-1 Gag-responding CD4+ T cells were isolated from ART-treated individuals so that antigen-driven clonal expansion of HIV-1-infected cells could be examined. Suppressive ART had been received by participants for a median of roughly 8 years. Peripheral blood samples of up to roughly 200 mL were obtained at multiple time points, with the exception of two participants, for whom leukapheresis was performed at a single time point. TCRbeta sequencing assessed the clonality of all cells in each sorted population, while proviral sequencing assessed the clonality of infected cells. The TCR cluster analysis across participants included 8 participants for CMV and about 7 participants for Gag.

The meaning of the sample's treatment or condition label: suppressive antiretroviral therapy. Cells were stimulated with lysates of CMV-infected fibroblasts at roughly 11 ug/mL. Memory populations depleted of antigen-responding cells were obtained by sorting nonresponding CD40L-negative CD69-negative CD45RO-high memory CD4+ T cells. Participants were HIV-1-infected adults who started suppressive ART during chronic infection. For at least 4 years, participants had undetectable plasma HIV-1 RNA, below 50 copies/mL. To be included, a participant needed positive CMV serology and a CD4+ T cell count above 400 cells/uL. Before stimulation, PBMCs were isolated using density centrifugation and then depleted of CD8+ T cells. Stimulation of CD8-depleted PBMCs was carried out for approximately 17 hours with anti-CD28/CD49d costimulation, CD40-blocking antibody and enfuvirtide, to prevent new infections. Cell sorting was performed on a Beckman Coulter MoFlo Legacy or XDP sorter, and dead cells were excluded with propidium iodide. Genomic DNA was extracted using the QIAamp DNA Mini Kit for samples with more than one million cells and using the Quick-DNA Microprep Kit for all other samples.

The junction shows trimming of 6 bases on V and 2 bases on J, and the gene matches do not reach 10 bases of it. The CDR3 starts with the cysteine, ends with the phenylalanine, and has 17 residues. Just CDR3 DNA is preserved here, 51 bases in frame from base 1. For CDR1 and CDR2, the germline V gene lists ENHRY and SYGVKD. Overall study results and their limits: Degenerate expanded CDR3beta sequences were enriched in antigen-responding cells, suggesting convergent selection of CD4+ responses to CMV and Gag. The study involved few individuals and tested only a limited range of antigens. Significantly lower TCRbeta richness was observed in CMV- and Gag-responding cells than in anti-CD3/anti-CD28-responding cells, and higher oligoclonality was observed in CMV-responding cells than in CD3/CD28-stimulated and Gag-responding cells. TCR oligoclonality correlated with proviral oligoclonality within the same sorted populations. Bulk TCR analyses could not be restricted to the rare CMV-responding cells that actually carried HIV-1 proviruses.

TCRbeta repertoires were sequenced from genomic DNA with the immunoSEQ hsTCRB assay version 4 in survey mode. For TCRbeta sequencing, genomic DNA was diluted to about 10 ng/uL, with up to 1 ug used per sample. From the authors' description of their analysis: TCRbeta data analysis was done in ImmunoSeq Analyzer 3.0, and diversity was calculated on productive nucleotide rearrangements. Using the Immunarch R package, the improved Chao index served to estimate lower-bound TCR diversity and the Gini coefficient served to estimate clonality. Different nucleotide rearrangements encoding the same CDR3beta amino acid sequence were treated as distinct clonotypes. TCRbeta sequences significantly enriched in antigen-responding cells relative to anti-CD3/anti-CD28-activated cells were identified by differential abundance analysis. TCRs were clustered by predicted peptide-MHC specificity with GLIPH2, both within individual participants and across merged participant data sets. Sourced from immuneACCESS, this table was stored by TCRdb with only in-frame sequences that have V and J called. A share of the clones is absent; for the studies checked, an unresolved V gene accounts for under half, and the remainder has no known explanation. That table furnishes V, J and clone size, whereas the DNA furnished D and trimming. This sample lists about 33,000 clones; over 80% were detected once. Jointly, the top ten make up 5% to 7% of the sample.

Of note for this clone: No cognate antigen has been identified for it. The sample holds no much larger clone one base away, and base qualities are not on file.

The receptor chain draws on TRBV10-3 and TRBJ1-1, with TRBD1 identical over 12 junction bases. The specimen comprised CD4+ T cells sorted from PBMCs after roughly 18-hour stimulation, sampled from a patient who received antiretroviral therapy. Reading the label with the study, this specimen's cell subset or site is: CD40L-CD69- CD45RO-high memory CD4 T cells not responding to CMV lysate. The source is an adult woman with HIV who was CMV-seropositive. The CDR3 region has the sequence CAIRPGQGAGFNTEAFF. The DNA sequence is TGTGCCATCAGACCGGGACAGGGGGCGGGGTTCAACACTGAAGCTTTCTTT.